A selection of T cell receptor beta chains follows, all from one sample in a study of T cell responses to AZD1222 COVID-19 vaccine. The repertoire was sequenced with immunoSEQ multiplex PCR; TCRdb's copy has only in-frame clones and lacks some. The data hold about 130,000 clones, with more than 85% observed a single time. The sample here was peripheral blood, taken on day 0 of AZD1222 vaccination. These receptor sequences come from an adult in good health. Each CDR3 is given with its conserved first and last residue. A D gene is named only where the DNA matches it firmly. Clone size is not always given. Where it is, it says once, few, many or a class for expanded clones.

CDR3nt: TGCGCCAGCAGCCAAGTCGTCTGGGGAGGGATGGCCACTGAAGCTTTCTTT
CDR3aa: CASSQVVWGGMATEAFF
d_gene: NA
v_gene: TRBV4-3
abundance: few
j_gene: TRBJ1-1
len: 17

CDR3nt: TGCAGCGTCCTCCTTGGGATAGCGGGCAATGAGCAGTTCTTC
CDR3aa: CSVLLGIAGNEQFF
d_gene: TRBD2
v_gene: TRBV29-1
abundance: NA
j_gene: TRBJ2-1
len: 14

CDR3nt: TGTGCCAGCAGCTTAAGTTCAGGGTTCGCTGAAGCTTTCTTT
CDR3aa: CASSLSSGFAEAFF
d_gene: NA
v_gene: TRBV7-3
abundance: NA
j_gene: TRBJ1-1
len: 14

CDR3nt: TGTGCCAGCAGTTTGCCCCGTCCAGGTAGCAATCAGCCCCAGCATTTT
CDR3aa: CASSLPRPGSNQPQHF
d_gene: NA
v_gene: TRBV28
abundance: NA
j_gene: TRBJ1-5
len: 16

CDR3nt: TGTGCCATCAGTGATGACGGGGTAATGAACACTGAAGCTTTCTTT
CDR3aa: CAISDDGVMNTEAFF
d_gene: NA
v_gene: TRBV10-3
abundance: few
j_gene: TRBJ1-1
len: 15

CDR3nt: TGTGCCAGCAGTCAAGCAGGGGGCAGAAACACCATATATTTT
CDR3aa: CASSQAGGRNTIYF
d_gene: TRBD1
v_gene: TRBV28
abundance: NA
j_gene: TRBJ1-3
len: 14

CDR3nt: TGTGCCAGCAGCCAACAGCAAGTCTCCTACGAGCAGTACTTC
CDR3aa: CASSQQQVSYEQYF
d_gene: NA
v_gene: TRBV3-1/TRBV3-2
abundance: once
j_gene: TRBJ2-7
len: 14

CDR3nt: TGCAGCGTTGAAGGACCGGAAGATAACTATGGCTACACCTTC
CDR3aa: CSVEGPEDNYGYTF
d_gene: NA
v_gene: TRBV29-1
abundance: NA
j_gene: TRBJ1-2
len: 14

CDR3nt: TGTGCCAGCAGGGAGGACGGGCGGCAGCCCCAGCATTTT
CDR3aa: CASREDGRQPQHF
d_gene: NA
v_gene: TRBV2
abundance: NA
j_gene: TRBJ1-5
len: 13

CDR3nt: TGTGCCAGTAGTATCAACACGGACAGGACCTCTGGCTACACCTTC
CDR3aa: CASSINTDRTSGYTF
d_gene: TRBD1
v_gene: TRBV19
abundance: NA
j_gene: TRBJ1-2
len: 15

CDR3nt: TGTGCCAGCAGTGGAGGGAACTATGGCTACACCTTC
CDR3aa: CASSGGNYGYTF
d_gene: NA
v_gene: TRBV28
abundance: NA
j_gene: TRBJ1-2
len: 12

CDR3nt: TGTGCCAGCAGCCCGGGGGTGCACACTGAAGCTTTCTTT
CDR3aa: CASSPGVHTEAFF
d_gene: NA
v_gene: TRBV9
abundance: NA
j_gene: TRBJ1-1
len: 13

CDR3nt: TGTGCCACCAGTCCCCGAAGGGGGAACTATGGCTACACCTTC
CDR3aa: CATSPRRGNYGYTF
d_gene: NA
v_gene: TRBV24-1
abundance: NA
j_gene: TRBJ1-2
len: 14

CDR3nt: TGTGCCACCAGTGATTCCCTCGGGGGGGCCTATGGCTACACCTTC
CDR3aa: CATSDSLGGAYGYTF
d_gene: NA
v_gene: TRBV24-1
abundance: NA
j_gene: TRBJ1-2
len: 15

CDR3nt: TGTGCCAGCAGTTACTCCGTCTTGCAGACCCAGTACTTC
CDR3aa: CASSYSVLQTQYF
d_gene: NA
v_gene: TRBV6-5
abundance: NA
j_gene: TRBJ2-5
len: 13

CDR3nt: TGTGCCAGCAGCTTAGGCAGGGGGACCCTTGAAGCTTTCTTT
CDR3aa: CASSLGRGTLEAFF
d_gene: TRBD1
v_gene: TRBV7-9
abundance: NA
j_gene: TRBJ1-1
len: 14

CDR3nt: TGTGCCAGCAGCTTCCGGGAGGGATCTGAAGCTTTCTTT
CDR3aa: CASSFREGSEAFF
d_gene: NA
v_gene: TRBV11-1
abundance: NA
j_gene: TRBJ1-1
len: 13

CDR3nt: TGTGCCAGCAGTCGGACTAGATCTTCGAGCTCCTACGAGCAGTACTTC
CDR3aa: CASSRTRSSSSYEQYF
d_gene: TRBD2
v_gene: TRBV3-1/TRBV3-2
abundance: NA
j_gene: TRBJ2-7
len: 16

CDR3nt: TGTGCCTCCGCGGCCTGGGACGAGCAGTACTTC
CDR3aa: CASAAWDEQYF
d_gene: NA
v_gene: TRBV30
abundance: NA
j_gene: TRBJ2-7
len: 11

CDR3nt: TGCGCCAGCAGCAGCGACAGGGGTTACTACGAGCAGTACTTC
CDR3aa: CASSSDRGYYEQYF
d_gene: TRBD1
v_gene: TRBV4-1
abundance: NA
j_gene: TRBJ2-7
len: 14

CDR3nt: TGTGCCAGTAGTTCCTGGACTAGCGGGAAGACCAATGAGCAGTTCTTC
CDR3aa: CASSSWTSGKTNEQFF
d_gene: TRBD2
v_gene: TRBV19
abundance: few
j_gene: TRBJ2-1
len: 16

CDR3nt: TGTGCCAGCAGCTTGACAGGGGATGAGCAGTTCTTC
CDR3aa: CASSLTGDEQFF
d_gene: TRBD1
v_gene: TRBV7-3
abundance: NA
j_gene: TRBJ2-1
len: 12

CDR3nt: TGTGCCAGCAGCAAGGGGCGCGGGGGTACGGACACCGGGGAGCTGTTTTTT
CDR3aa: CASSKGRGGTDTGELFF
d_gene: TRBD2
v_gene: TRBV7-2
abundance: NA
j_gene: TRBJ2-2
len: 17

CDR3nt: TGTGCCAGCAGCCACAGCAAGCCGGGCCATAAAGTCAGGGAGCAGTTCTTC
CDR3aa: CASSHSKPGHKVREQFF
d_gene: NA
v_gene: TRBV3-1/TRBV3-2
abundance: NA
j_gene: TRBJ2-1
len: 17

CDR3nt: TGCGCCAGCAGCCAAGATCTTGGGTCCTACGAGCAGTACTTC
CDR3aa: CASSQDLGSYEQYF
d_gene: NA
v_gene: TRBV4-3
abundance: NA
j_gene: TRBJ2-7
len: 14

CDR3nt: TGTGCCAGCAGTTTCACCAAGGCCGGGAGCTCCTACGAGCAGTACTTC
CDR3aa: CASSFTKAGSSYEQYF
d_gene: NA
v_gene: TRBV27
abundance: NA
j_gene: TRBJ2-7
len: 16

CDR3nt: TGTGCCAGCAGCTTGGGGCCGGCGAAAGCGAGCACTGAAGCTTTCTTT
CDR3aa: CASSLGPAKASTEAFF
d_gene: NA
v_gene: TRBV5-4
abundance: NA
j_gene: TRBJ1-1
len: 16

CDR3nt: TGTGCCAGCAGCTTACTGGGACAGTCAGATACGCAGTATTTT
CDR3aa: CASSLLGQSDTQYF
d_gene: TRBD1
v_gene: TRBV7-2
abundance: NA
j_gene: TRBJ2-3
len: 14

CDR3nt: TGTGCCAGCAGCCAATCAACGGGGGTCTACAATGAGCAGTTCTTC
CDR3aa: CASSQSTGVYNEQFF
d_gene: NA
v_gene: TRBV3-1/TRBV3-2
abundance: NA
j_gene: TRBJ2-1
len: 15

CDR3nt: TGTGCCAGCAGCGCCCATTCAGGGTCTGGCGAGCAGTACTTC
CDR3aa: CASSAHSGSGEQYF
d_gene: NA
v_gene: TRBV11-1
abundance: NA
j_gene: TRBJ2-7
len: 14

CDR3nt: TGTGCCAGCAGCCAAGATGCTGGCGGGACTTCGAAGCAGTTCTTC
CDR3aa: CASSQDAGGTSKQFF
d_gene: NA
v_gene: TRBV14
abundance: NA
j_gene: TRBJ2-1
len: 15

CDR3nt: TGTGCCAGCAGTGAGCGACAGCCCCGGAACACTGAAGCTTTCTTT
CDR3aa: CASSERQPRNTEAFF
d_gene: NA
v_gene: TRBV2
abundance: NA
j_gene: TRBJ1-1
len: 15

CDR3nt: TGTGCCAGCAGTCCACAAAGGGTTAGCGGGACCGGGAATGAGCAGTTCTTC
CDR3aa: CASSPQRVSGTGNEQFF
d_gene: TRBD2
v_gene: TRBV6-6
abundance: NA
j_gene: TRBJ2-1
len: 17

CDR3nt: TGTGCCAGCAGCTTGGGGACGAATCAGCCCCAGCATTTT
CDR3aa: CASSLGTNQPQHF
d_gene: NA
v_gene: TRBV5-6
abundance: NA
j_gene: TRBJ1-5
len: 13

CDR3nt: TGTGCCAGTAGTTCTAGCGGGAGAGGGAGCAATGAGCAGTTCTTC
CDR3aa: CASSSSGRGSNEQFF
d_gene: TRBD2
v_gene: TRBV19
abundance: NA
j_gene: TRBJ2-1
len: 15

CDR3nt: TGTGCCAGCAGCCCCGCACTCGGGGGTACGCAGTATTTT
CDR3aa: CASSPALGGTQYF
d_gene: NA
v_gene: TRBV6-5
abundance: NA
j_gene: TRBJ2-3
len: 13

CDR3nt: TGTGCCAGCAGCTTAAGCGGCTCCTCGGCGGGGTCCACTGAAGCTTTCTTT
CDR3aa: CASSLSGSSAGSTEAFF
d_gene: NA
v_gene: TRBV11-3
abundance: once
j_gene: TRBJ1-1
len: 17

CDR3nt: TGTGCCAGCAGTTCGGGGCCTTGGGGCTATGAGCAGTTCTTC
CDR3aa: CASSSGPWGYEQFF
d_gene: NA
v_gene: TRBV28
abundance: NA
j_gene: TRBJ2-1
len: 14

CDR3nt: TGTGCCACCAGCACAGGACGAAACACTGAAGCTTTCTTT
CDR3aa: CATSTGRNTEAFF
d_gene: NA
v_gene: TRBV15
abundance: NA
j_gene: TRBJ1-1
len: 13

CDR3nt: TGTGCCAGCAGTTGGCGGGACAGCGATTCGTACAATGAGCAGTTCTTC
CDR3aa: CASSWRDSDSYNEQFF
d_gene: NA
v_gene: TRBV11-2
abundance: NA
j_gene: TRBJ2-1
len: 16

CDR3nt: TGTGCCAGCAGCTCTACAGGGGGCACTAATGAAAAACTGTTTTTT
CDR3aa: CASSSTGGTNEKLFF
d_gene: TRBD1
v_gene: TRBV7-9
abundance: NA
j_gene: TRBJ1-4
len: 15

CDR3nt: TGCGCCAGCAGCCAAGGGGGCGGGAGGGCCGAGGCCCAGTACTTC
CDR3aa: CASSQGGGRAEAQYF
d_gene: TRBD2
v_gene: TRBV4-3
abundance: NA
j_gene: TRBJ2-5
len: 15

CDR3nt: TGTGCCAGCAGCGACAGGGGGCGCAGCATGAACACTGAAGCTTTCTTT
CDR3aa: CASSDRGRSMNTEAFF
d_gene: TRBD1
v_gene: TRBV28
abundance: NA
j_gene: TRBJ1-1
len: 16

CDR3nt: TGCGCCAGCAAGCGGCAGGGGGGTTACGAGCAGTACTTC
CDR3aa: CASKRQGGYEQYF
d_gene: NA
v_gene: TRBV5-1
abundance: once
j_gene: TRBJ2-7
len: 13

CDR3nt: TGTGCCAGCGGAGGACAGGGAGGAGGAAACACCATATATTTT
CDR3aa: CASGGQGGGNTIYF
d_gene: TRBD1
v_gene: TRBV6-6
abundance: NA
j_gene: TRBJ1-3
len: 14

CDR3nt: TGTGCCAGCAGCGTGGCCGGACAGGCCGAGCAGTACTTC
CDR3aa: CASSVAGQAEQYF
d_gene: TRBD1
v_gene: TRBV9
abundance: NA
j_gene: TRBJ2-7
len: 13

CDR3nt: TGTGCCAGTTCCTTTAGCGGGGATACAGACGAGCAGTACTTC
CDR3aa: CASSFSGDTDEQYF
d_gene: TRBD2
v_gene: TRBV19
abundance: NA
j_gene: TRBJ2-7
len: 14

CDR3nt: TGTGCCAGCAGCATGGACAGGGTATCTGGAAACACCATATATTTT
CDR3aa: CASSMDRVSGNTIYF
d_gene: TRBD1
v_gene: TRBV7-8
abundance: NA
j_gene: TRBJ1-3
len: 15

CDR3nt: TGTGCCAGCAGACCACAGGGATGGGGCAATCAGCCCCAGCATTTT
CDR3aa: CASRPQGWGNQPQHF
d_gene: NA
v_gene: TRBV27
abundance: NA
j_gene: TRBJ1-5
len: 15

CDR3nt: TGTGCCAGCAGTTCCCTTAGCGGGAGGGGGTTCAATGAGCAGTTCTTC
CDR3aa: CASSSLSGRGFNEQFF
d_gene: TRBD2
v_gene: TRBV6-5
abundance: NA
j_gene: TRBJ2-1
len: 16

CDR3nt: TGCGCCAGCAGTGAGGATTTCACAGATACGCAGTATTTT
CDR3aa: CASSEDFTDTQYF
d_gene: NA
v_gene: TRBV10-1
abundance: NA
j_gene: TRBJ2-3
len: 13

CDR3nt: TGTGCCAGTAGTGCCTCCTCTAGCGGGGTCCGTTTCTTC
CDR3aa: CASSASSSGVRFF
d_gene: TRBD2
v_gene: TRBV19
abundance: NA
j_gene: TRBJ2-1
len: 13

CDR3nt: TGTGCCAGTAGTCCCAACCCTAGCGGGAGGGCCTTTATTCGTGAGCAGTTCTTC
CDR3aa: CASSPNPSGRAFIREQFF
d_gene: TRBD2
v_gene: TRBV19
abundance: NA
j_gene: TRBJ2-1
len: 18

CDR3nt: TGTGCCAGCAGTCCCCTTCGACAGGGGATCACCGGGGAGCTGTTTTTT
CDR3aa: CASSPLRQGITGELFF
d_gene: TRBD1
v_gene: TRBV28
abundance: once
j_gene: TRBJ2-2
len: 16

CDR3nt: TGTGCCAGCAGCCCAACAGGAGTCACTGAAGCTTTCTTT
CDR3aa: CASSPTGVTEAFF
d_gene: NA
v_gene: TRBV7-3
abundance: NA
j_gene: TRBJ1-1
len: 13

CDR3nt: TGTGCCAGCAGTTTGAGGTATCTGGGACATAACTATGGCTACACCTTC
CDR3aa: CASSLRYLGHNYGYTF
d_gene: NA
v_gene: TRBV28
abundance: NA
j_gene: TRBJ1-2
len: 16

CDR3nt: TGTGCCAGCAGTTTGCGGGGGACTCCCTCCTACGAGCAGTACTTC
CDR3aa: CASSLRGTPSYEQYF
d_gene: TRBD2
v_gene: TRBV28
abundance: once
j_gene: TRBJ2-7
len: 15

CDR3nt: TGTGCCAGCAGTGGCCGGGACAGGGCTTATGGCTACACCTTC
CDR3aa: CASSGRDRAYGYTF
d_gene: TRBD1
v_gene: TRBV28
abundance: NA
j_gene: TRBJ1-2
len: 14

CDR3nt: TGTGCCAGCAGCTCAAGTCCCGGCTCGGTGATTGGAGCTTTCTTT
CDR3aa: CASSSSPGSVIGAFF
d_gene: NA
v_gene: TRBV7-6
abundance: NA
j_gene: TRBJ1-1
len: 15

CDR3nt: TGTGCCAGCAGTTTAAAGGCGGGGCTTCGCACTGAAGCTTTCTTT
CDR3aa: CASSLKAGLRTEAFF
d_gene: NA
v_gene: TRBV27
abundance: NA
j_gene: TRBJ1-1
len: 15